This T cell receptor beta chain derives from a study of blood T cell repertoires in COVID-19. Study context: Samples came from the United States, Italy and Spain, spanning acute and convalescent COVID-19. T cells, B-cell-depleted T cells, or PBMCs provided the cDNA or gDNA that served as material.

Original processing methods: Amplification of reference gene primers provided the estimated nucleated cell counts. TCRdb's table, derived via immunoSEQ multiplex PCR, lists solely in-frame clones and lacks some. V, J and clone size are those of that table, while D and trimming were read from the DNA. The table shows about 54,000 clones, with roughly four fifths occurring only once. The material sequenced was peripheral blood. This TCR was recovered from a human donor in a cohort sampled during active or convalescent COVID-19.

DNA of the CDR3: TGTGCCAGCACCCCAACTCCGGGGTCCTATAATTCACCCCTCCACTTT. Amino acid sequence: CASTPTPGSYNSPLHF. The rearrangement links TRBV7-2 to TRBJ1-6; D unresolved. The germline V gene encodes CDR1 SGHTA and CDR2 FQGNSA. V was pared by 7 bases and J by 1 base, with 14 bases between. The CDR3 is 16 amino acids.